The source of this T cell receptor beta chain is a study of cytomegalovirus exposure and HLA in healthy donors. To note about this clone: As yet, its antigen is unknown.

PCR employed 60 Vbeta and 13 Jbeta primers. Assay: immunoSEQ multiplex PCR; the TCRdb copy retains only in-frame clones and omits some. The data contain tens of thousands of clones, 72% of them singletons. Regarding the study as a whole: In a later analysis, several top co-occurrence clusters appeared linked to parvovirus B19, influenza, CMV and Epstein-Barr virus. In a later analysis, the majority of CMV-associated beta chains seemingly showed HLA restriction.

Material for sequencing was PBMCs. The source is a woman aged 50 to 60 in good health and CMV-seropositive.

CDR3 DNA sequence: TGTGCCAGCAGTCAACAGGGGAACACCGGGGAGCTGTTTTTT. Protein sequence: CASSQQGNTGELFF. This chain uses TRBV28 with TRBJ2-2; a weak D match, TRBD1 (6 bases). V dropped 5 bases and J dropped 1 base, with 8 bases sitting between them. Germline-derived CDR1 and CDR2 are MDHEN and SYDVKM. The CDR3 is 14 residues long.